The 8 T cell receptor beta chains below come from one sample, sequenced in a study of shared clonotypes between healthy human individuals (dated by TCRdb to between 2020 and 2021). Libraries were constructed by the immunoSEQ multiplex PCR assay. Imported from immuneACCESS, the table was reduced by TCRdb to in-frame sequences with V and J called. These copies leave out some clones; in studies compared against another copy, an unresolved V gene accounts for under half, and the cause of the remainder is not known. The sample data list hundreds of thousands of clones, and 90% to 98% of these were observed just once. The ten largest clones take up about 0.25% of the sample. CD8 naive samples consisted of CD45RO-negative cells that were positively selected for CCR7, yielding a CD45RA+CCR7+ population without TemRA cells. The sequenced sample was naive CD8+ T cells sorted from blood. This specimen's cell subset or site label, interpreted: CD45RA+CCR7+. All receptors derive from a man younger than 40 in good health.

The V gene is TRBV15, the J gene TRBJ2-3; D is perhaps TRBD1 or TRBD2 (6 bases each). This CDR3 has 15 amino acids. From germline, CDR1 is LNHNV and CDR2 YYDKDF (reference sequence). V lost 3 bases and J lost 5, with 15 bases in between. DNA of the CDR3: TGTGCCACCAGCAGGAGGGGGGTGCGGGGAGATACGCAGTATTTT. This sequence encodes CATSRRGVRGDTQYF.

This clone was seen once. The chain combines TRBV2 with TRBJ1-2; 9 bases line up with TRBD1. Trimming at V came to 8 bases and at J to 4 bases, leaving 8 bases not matched to a gene. The germline gives CDR1 SNHLY, CDR2 FYNNEI. The CDR3 runs 14 residues. The DNA of the CDR3 is TGTGCCAGCCCATCCGGGGACAGGGCCTATGGCTACACCTTC. Protein product: CASPSGDRAYGYTF.

The chain is built from TRBV9 and TRBJ2-1; 10 bases fit TRBD2. Germline CDR1 reads SGDLS; CDR2 reads YYNGEE. The CDR3 totals 18 residues. J was trimmed by 4 bases and V by 0 bases; bases with no gene match: 10. This CDR3 reads CASSVAPASGGFYNEQFF. The CDR3 coding sequence is TGTGCCAGCAGCGTAGCTCCCGCTAGCGGGGGATTTTACAATGAGCAGTTCTTC.

This chain connects TRBV11-2 to TRBJ2-3; 8 positions match TRBD2. Germline CDR1 SGHAT, CDR2 FQNNGV. CDR3 length: 15 amino acids. The V and J ends lost 3 bases and 1 base, in that order; junction bases with no gene match: 3. The CDR3 nucleotides read TGTGCCAGCAGCTTCCTAGCGGGCCGCACAGATACGCAGTATTTT. Protein sequence: CASSFLAGRTDTQYF.

The genes are TRBV28 and TRBJ2-3; 7 nucleotides align to TRBD1. Germline loops: CDR1 MDHEN, CDR2 SYDVKM. There are 14 residues in the CDR3. Trimming took 5 bases from V and 6 from J; bases not matched to a gene: 8. The CDR3 loop reads CASSPTGSLDTQYF. The CDR3, as DNA: TGTGCCAGCAGTCCGACAGGGTCTTTGGATACGCAGTATTTT.

The chain has TRBV5-1 and TRBJ1-1; D may be TRBD1 (6 bases). The V and J ends lost 1 base and 3 bases respectively, with 19 bases between them. This CDR3 is 17 amino acids long. Germline CDR1 SGHRS, CDR2 YFSETQ. CDR3 amino acids: CASSLWDISGVDTEAFF. CDR3 nucleotide sequence: TGCGCCAGCAGCTTGTGGGACATCTCAGGGGTAGACACTGAAGCTTTCTTT.

This clone was picked up one time. The V gene is TRBV7-9, the J gene TRBJ2-1; D not certain. Trimming pared 8 bases from V and 0 bases from J, leaving 11 bases between. Germline V gene lookup returns CDR1 SEHNR and CDR2 FQNEAQ (reference sequence). This CDR3 has 14 amino acids. CDR3 region: CASLPEDSYNEQFF. The CDR3 coding sequence is TGTGCCAGCCTCCCAGAGGACTCCTACAATGAGCAGTTCTTC.

The CDR3 reads CASSLPAAYTINEQFF. The CDR3 region has the DNA TGCGCCAGCAGCTTGCCTGCGGCCTATACAATTAATGAGCAGTTCTTC. V is TRBV5-1 and J is TRBJ2-1; D not certain. Germline V lookup: CDR1 SGHRS, CDR2 YFSETQ. Trimming stripped 1 base from V and 7 bases from J, with 18 bases between. This CDR3 is built from 16 residues.